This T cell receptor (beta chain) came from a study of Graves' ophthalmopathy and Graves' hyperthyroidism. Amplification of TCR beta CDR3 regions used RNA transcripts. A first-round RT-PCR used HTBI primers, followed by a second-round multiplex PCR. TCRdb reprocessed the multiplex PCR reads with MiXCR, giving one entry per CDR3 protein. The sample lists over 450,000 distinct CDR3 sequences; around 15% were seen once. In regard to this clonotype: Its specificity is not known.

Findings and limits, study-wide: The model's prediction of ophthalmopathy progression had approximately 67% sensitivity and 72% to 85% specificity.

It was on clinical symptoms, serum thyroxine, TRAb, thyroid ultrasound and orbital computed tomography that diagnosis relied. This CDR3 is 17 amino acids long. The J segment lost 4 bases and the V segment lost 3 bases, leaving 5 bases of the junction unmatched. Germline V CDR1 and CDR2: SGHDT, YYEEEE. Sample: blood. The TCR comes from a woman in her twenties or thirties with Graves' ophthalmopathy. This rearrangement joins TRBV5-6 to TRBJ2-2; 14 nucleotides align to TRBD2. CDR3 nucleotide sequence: TGTGCCAGCAGCTCCATGGGACTAGCGGGGGTCACCGGGGAGCTGTTTTTT. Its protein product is CASSSMGLAGVTGELFF.